A single sample is the source of the 9 T cell receptor beta chains below, sequenced in a study of cytomegalovirus exposure and HLA in healthy donors. A multiplex PCR was run with 60 Vbeta primers and 13 Jbeta primers. Some clones are missing from TCRdb's copy, which holds only in-frame ones; the method was immunoSEQ multiplex PCR. The table includes 300,000 or so clones, approximately 84% detected once. Sequenced sample: PBMCs. The receptor source for this set is a woman aged 40 to 50 in good health and CMV-seropositive.

The chain couples TRBV6-6 to TRBJ2-3, with TRBD1 identical over 7 bases. Germline loops: CDR1 MNHNY, CDR2 SVGAGI (reference sequence). The J segment lost 5 bases and the V segment lost 9 bases, leaving 8 bases of the junction unmatched. The CDR3 is made up of 13 amino acids. The CDR3 loop reads CASAGGGVDTQYF. The CDR3 coding sequence is TGTGCCAGTGCAGGGGGTGGTGTAGATACGCAGTATTTT.

This chain links TRBV28 with TRBJ2-7, with TRBD1 matching over 8 bases. Germline trimming cut 6 bases from V and 3 bases from J; bases unmatched to any gene: 7. The CDR3 sequence is 14 residues long. Germline V CDR1 and CDR2: MDHEN, SYDVKM. As DNA, the CDR3 is TGTGCCAGCAGCACAGGGGGGATAAGCTACGAGCAGTACTTC. Translating it yields CASSTGGISYEQYF.

The chain has TRBV5-6 and TRBJ2-1; TRBD2 matches at 8 bases. Germline V gene data show CDR1 as SGHDT and CDR2 as YYEEEE. Trimming took 3 bases from V and 3 from J; bases not matched to a gene: 8. This CDR3 region has 16 residues. CDR3 bases: TGTGCCAGCAGCTCTAAGCGGGGGCTGTACTACAATGAGCAGTTCTTC. This sequence encodes CASSSKRGLYYNEQFF.

The V and J genes are TRBV25-1 and TRBJ2-1; D is perhaps TRBD2 (5 bases). Per the germline V gene, CDR1 is MGHDK and CDR2 is SYGVNS. V gave up 2 bases and J gave up 0 bases, with 11 bases separating them. The CDR3 spans 16 residues. This CDR3 is CASSEGRGLSYNEQFF. The CDR3 DNA reads as TGTGCCAGCAGTGAAGGTCGGGGTCTCTCCTACAATGAGCAGTTCTTC.

The rearrangement links TRBV30 to TRBJ1-2; D ambiguous. The CDR3 has 12 amino acids. V dropped 3 bases and J dropped 5 bases, with 10 bases sitting between them. From germline, CDR1 is GTSNPN and CDR2 SVGIG (reference sequence). CDR3 sequence: CAWREGGYGYTF. The CDR3 DNA reads TGTGCCTGGAGAGAGGGAGGGTATGGCTACACCTTC.

The chain recombines TRBV27 with TRBJ2-1; TRBD2 aligns across 10 bases. Per germline, CDR1 MNHEY and CDR2 SMNVEV (reference sequence). The CDR3 extends over 15 amino acids. The V and J ends lost 5 bases and 7 bases, in that order; junction bases with no gene match: 8. In nucleotides, the CDR3 is TGTGCCAGCAGTAATTGGGTAGCGGGAGGTAATGAGCAGTTCTTC. Translating it yields CASSNWVAGGNEQFF.

This clone was counted a few times. The chain combines TRBV5-1 with TRBJ2-2, with D possibly matching TRBD2 (5 bases). V lost 4 bases and J 6 bases, leaving 10 bases between the germline ends. The CDR3 consists of 13 residues. CDR1 and CDR2 (germline): SGHRS, YFSETQ. As DNA, the CDR3 is TGCGCCAGCAGCCCCGTCGGGGCCGGGGAGCTGTTTTTT. Amino acids: CASSPVGAGELFF.

The sample holds one count of this clone. The rearrangement links TRBV27 to TRBJ1-6; a weak D match, TRBD1 (6 bases). V lost 6 bases and J lost 5, with 14 bases in between. The CDR3 sequence is 15 residues long. Germline V gene data show CDR1 as MNHEY and CDR2 as SMNVEV (reference sequence). CDR3 in DNA: TGTGCCAGCAGCCCCGGGACACTCAATAATTCACCCCTCCACTTT. Protein sequence: CASSPGTLNNSPLHF.

V and J are TRBV28 and TRBJ2-7, with D hard to call. Germline V gives CDR1 MDHEN, CDR2 SYDVKM. The CDR3 loop spans 14 amino acids. V gave up 5 bases and J gave up 5 bases, with 16 bases separating them. CDR3 sequence (DNA): TGTGCCAGCAGTCCTCCGACACTCTTCGACGAGCAGTACTTC. Encoded protein: CASSPPTLFDEQYF. Full variable domain (outside the CDR3, taken from reference TRBV28 and TRBJ2-7): DVKVTQSSRYLVKRTGEKVFLECVQDMDHENMFWYRQDPGLGLRLIYFSYDVKMKEKGDIPEGYSVSREKKERFSLILESASTNQTSMYLCASSPPTLFDEQYFGPGTRLTVT.